The entry below describes one T cell receptor beta chain. This record belongs to a study of naive and memory T cell subsets. This CDR3 has 15 residues. Trimming at V came to 3 bases and at J to 0 bases, leaving 4 bases not matched to a gene. Germline assignment: CDR1 SGHRS and CDR2 YFSETQ. Two oligonucleotides, mixed equimolar, formed the beta constant-region primer covering TRBC1 and TRBC2. Four rounds of PCR amplified the ligated cDNA using nested alpha and beta constant-region primers plus SP2. Using its own MiXCR run on the UMI-ligation and nested PCR reads, TCRdb lists one record per CDR3 protein. The profile shows 20,000 to 25,000 distinct CDR3 sequences, around 10% of them singletons.

This TCR came from a human donor in good health. The chain links TRBV5-1 to TRBJ2-5, with 8 bases that match TRBD2. Sequencing used central memory CD8+ T cells from blood. The CDR3, as DNA: TGCGCCAGCAGCTATAGCGGGACCTACCAAGAGACCCAGTACTTC. Amino acid sequence: CASSYSGTYQETQYF.